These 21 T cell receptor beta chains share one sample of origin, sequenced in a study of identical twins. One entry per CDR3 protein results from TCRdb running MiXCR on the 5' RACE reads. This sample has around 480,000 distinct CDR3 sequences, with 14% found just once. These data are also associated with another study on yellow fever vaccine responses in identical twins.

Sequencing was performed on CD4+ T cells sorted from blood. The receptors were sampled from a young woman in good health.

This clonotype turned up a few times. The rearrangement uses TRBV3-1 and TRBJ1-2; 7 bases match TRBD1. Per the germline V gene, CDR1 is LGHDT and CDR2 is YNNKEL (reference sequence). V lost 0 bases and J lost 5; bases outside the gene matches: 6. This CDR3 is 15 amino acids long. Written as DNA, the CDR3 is TGTGCCAGCAGCCAAGAAGATGGCAGGGGGTATGGCTACACCTTC. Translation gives CASSQEDGRGYGYTF.

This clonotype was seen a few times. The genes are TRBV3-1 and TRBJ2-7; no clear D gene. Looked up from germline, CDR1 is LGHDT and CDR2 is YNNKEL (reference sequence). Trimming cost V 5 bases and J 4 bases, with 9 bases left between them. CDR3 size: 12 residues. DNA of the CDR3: TGTGCCAGCAGCTCCTGGTTGTACGAGCAGTACTTC. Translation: CASSSWLYEQYF.

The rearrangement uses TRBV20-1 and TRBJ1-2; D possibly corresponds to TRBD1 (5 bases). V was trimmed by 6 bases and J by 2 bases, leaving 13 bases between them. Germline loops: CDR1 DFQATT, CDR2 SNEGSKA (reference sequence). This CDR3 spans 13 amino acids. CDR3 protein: CSANVGQNYGYTF. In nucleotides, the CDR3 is TGCAGTGCCAACGTGGGGCAGAACTATGGCTACACCTTC.

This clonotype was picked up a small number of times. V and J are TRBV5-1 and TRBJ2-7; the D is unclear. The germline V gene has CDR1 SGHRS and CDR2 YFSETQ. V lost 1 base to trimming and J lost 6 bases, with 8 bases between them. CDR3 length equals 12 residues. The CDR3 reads CASSLPGTEQYF. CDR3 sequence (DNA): TGCGCCAGCAGCTTGCCCGGCACCGAGCAGTACTTC.

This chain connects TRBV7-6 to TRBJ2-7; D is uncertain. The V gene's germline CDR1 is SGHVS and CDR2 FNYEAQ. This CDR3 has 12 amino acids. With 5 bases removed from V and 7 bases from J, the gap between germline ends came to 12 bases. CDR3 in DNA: TGTGCCAGCAGCCCAATCGGGCTAGAGCAGTACTTC. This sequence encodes CASSPIGLEQYF.

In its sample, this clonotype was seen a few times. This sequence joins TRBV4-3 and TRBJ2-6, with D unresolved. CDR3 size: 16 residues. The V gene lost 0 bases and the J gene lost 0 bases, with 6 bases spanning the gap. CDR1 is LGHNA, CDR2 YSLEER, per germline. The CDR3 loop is CASSQDRYSGANVLTF. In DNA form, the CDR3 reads TGCGCCAGCAGCCAAGACAGGTACTCTGGGGCCAACGTCCTGACTTTC.

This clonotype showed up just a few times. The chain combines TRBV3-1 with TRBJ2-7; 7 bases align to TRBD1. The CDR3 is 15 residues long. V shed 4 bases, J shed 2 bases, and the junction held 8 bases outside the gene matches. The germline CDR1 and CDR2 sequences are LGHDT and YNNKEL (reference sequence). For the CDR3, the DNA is TGTGCCAGCAGCCGAGTGACAGGGCCAGCCTACGAGCAGTACTTC. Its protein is CASSRVTGPAYEQYF.

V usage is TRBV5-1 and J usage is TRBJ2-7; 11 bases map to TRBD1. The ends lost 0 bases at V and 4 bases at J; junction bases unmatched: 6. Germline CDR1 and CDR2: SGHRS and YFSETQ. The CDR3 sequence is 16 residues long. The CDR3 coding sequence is TGCGCCAGCAGCTTGGCCGGACAGGGGGCTATATACGAGCAGTACTTC. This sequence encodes CASSLAGQGAIYEQYF.

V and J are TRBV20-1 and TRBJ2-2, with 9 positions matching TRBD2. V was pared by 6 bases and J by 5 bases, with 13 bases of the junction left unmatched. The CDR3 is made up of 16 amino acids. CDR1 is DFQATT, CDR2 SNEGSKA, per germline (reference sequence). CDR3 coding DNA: TGCAGTGCAGCCACGGGACTAGCCCGTGGAACCGGGGAGCTGTTTTTT. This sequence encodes CSAATGLARGTGELFF.

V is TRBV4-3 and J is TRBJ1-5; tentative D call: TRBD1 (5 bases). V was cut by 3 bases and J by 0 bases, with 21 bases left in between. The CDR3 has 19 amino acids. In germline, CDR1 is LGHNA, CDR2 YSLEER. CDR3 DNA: TGCGCCAGCAGCCAGGTCGAGGGACCCCAAAATTCTAGCAATCAGCCCCAGCATTTT. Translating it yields CASSQVEGPQNSSNQPQHF.

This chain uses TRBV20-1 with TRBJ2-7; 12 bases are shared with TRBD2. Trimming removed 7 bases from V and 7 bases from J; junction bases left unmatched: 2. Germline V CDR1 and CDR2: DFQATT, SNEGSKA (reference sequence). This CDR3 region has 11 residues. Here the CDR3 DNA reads TGCAGTGGACTAGCGGGGGAGGAGCAGTACTTC. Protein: CSGLAGEEQYF.

CDR3 nucleotides: TGTGCCAGCTCAAACTCGGGACAGGGGGACAAAAACATTCAGTACTTC. This sequence encodes CASSNSGQGDKNIQYF. This rearrangement joins TRBV18 to TRBJ2-4; TRBD1 agrees at 11 bases. CDR3 length: 16 amino acids. The germline V gene encodes CDR1 KGHSH and CDR2 LQKENI. V dropped 5 bases and J dropped 3; count of bases not matched to a gene: 6.

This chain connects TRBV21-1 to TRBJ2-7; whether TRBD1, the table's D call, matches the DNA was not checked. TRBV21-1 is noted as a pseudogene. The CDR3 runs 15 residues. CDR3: CASGRGAGGCYEQYF. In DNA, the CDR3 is TGTGCCAGCGGCCGGGGGGCGGGAGGCTGCTACGAGCAGTACTTC.

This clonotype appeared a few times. The CDR3 here is CASSLRQTGNTIYF. CDR3 coding DNA: TGTGCCAGCAGCCTAAGACAGACTGGAAACACCATATATTTT. This sequence joins TRBV11-1 and TRBJ1-3; the D gene is possibly TRBD1 (5 bases). This CDR3 region has 14 residues. Germline V gene sequence: CDR1 SGHAT, CDR2 FQDESV (reference sequence). V was pared by 5 bases and J by 2 bases, with 10 bases between.

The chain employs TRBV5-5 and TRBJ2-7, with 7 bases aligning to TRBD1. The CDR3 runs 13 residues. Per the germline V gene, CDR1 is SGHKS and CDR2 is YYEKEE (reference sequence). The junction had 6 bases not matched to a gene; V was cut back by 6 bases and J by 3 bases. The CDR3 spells CASNPGQIYEQYF. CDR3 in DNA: TGTGCCAGCAACCCGGGACAGATCTACGAGCAGTACTTC.

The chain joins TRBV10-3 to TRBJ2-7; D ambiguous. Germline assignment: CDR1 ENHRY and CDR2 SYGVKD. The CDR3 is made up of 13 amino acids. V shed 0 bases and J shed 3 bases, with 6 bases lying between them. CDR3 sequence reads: CAISESTSYEQYF. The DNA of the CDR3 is TGTGCCATCAGTGAGTCTACAAGCTACGAGCAGTACTTC.

In nucleotides, the CDR3 is TGCAGCGCCCACTCCGGAGGGGATGGCTACACCTTC. Its protein product is CSAHSGGDGYTF. This chain joins TRBV29-1 and TRBJ1-2, with D perhaps TRBD1 (5 bases). The length of the CDR3 is 12 residues. From germline, CDR1 is SQVTM and CDR2 ANQGSEA. The germline V and J ends were trimmed by 7 bases and 6 bases, with 15 bases remaining between them.

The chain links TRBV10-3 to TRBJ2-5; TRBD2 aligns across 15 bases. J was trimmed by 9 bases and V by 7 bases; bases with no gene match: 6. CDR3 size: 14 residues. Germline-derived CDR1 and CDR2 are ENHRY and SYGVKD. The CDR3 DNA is TGTGCCATCATTCCCGGACTAGCGGGGGGGCCCCAGTACTTC. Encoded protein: CAIIPGLAGGPQYF.

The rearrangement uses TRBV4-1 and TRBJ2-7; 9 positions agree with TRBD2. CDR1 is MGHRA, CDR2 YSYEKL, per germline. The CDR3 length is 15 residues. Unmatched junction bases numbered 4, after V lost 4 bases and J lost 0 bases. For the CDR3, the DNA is TGCGCCAGCAGCCCAGGAGCGGGGGGCTCCTACGAGCAGTACTTC. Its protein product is CASSPGAGGSYEQYF.

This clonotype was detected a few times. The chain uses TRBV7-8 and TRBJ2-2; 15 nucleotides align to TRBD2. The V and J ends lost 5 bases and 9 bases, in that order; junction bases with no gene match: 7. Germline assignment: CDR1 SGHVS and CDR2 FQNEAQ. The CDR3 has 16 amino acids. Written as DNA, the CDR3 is TGTGCCAGCAGCGGGGGACTAGCGGGGGGCAACCGGGAGCTGTTTTTT. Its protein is CASSGGLAGGNRELFF.

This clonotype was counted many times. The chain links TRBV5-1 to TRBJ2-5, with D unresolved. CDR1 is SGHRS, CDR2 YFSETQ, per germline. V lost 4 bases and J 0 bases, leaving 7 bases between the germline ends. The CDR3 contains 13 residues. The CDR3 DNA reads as TGCGCCAGCAGCCTTAGACACCAAGAGACCCAGTACTTC. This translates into CASSLRHQETQYF. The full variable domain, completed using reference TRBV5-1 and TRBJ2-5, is KAGVTQTPRYLIKTRGQQVTLSCSPISGHRSVSWYQQTPGQGLQFLFEYFSETQRNKGNFPGRFSGRQFSNSRSEMNVSTLELGDSALYLCASSLRHQETQYFGPGTRLLVL.